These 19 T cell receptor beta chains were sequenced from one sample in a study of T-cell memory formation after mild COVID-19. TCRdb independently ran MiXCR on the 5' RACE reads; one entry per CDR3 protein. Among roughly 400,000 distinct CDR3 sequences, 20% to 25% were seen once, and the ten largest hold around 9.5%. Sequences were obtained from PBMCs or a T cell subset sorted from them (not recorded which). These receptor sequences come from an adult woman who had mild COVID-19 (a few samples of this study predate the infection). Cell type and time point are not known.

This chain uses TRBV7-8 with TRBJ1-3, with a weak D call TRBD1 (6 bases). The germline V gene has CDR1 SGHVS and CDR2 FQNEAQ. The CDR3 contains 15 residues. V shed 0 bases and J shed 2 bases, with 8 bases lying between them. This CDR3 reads CASSLARTAGNTIYF. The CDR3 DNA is TGTGCCAGCAGCTTAGCGCGGACAGCTGGAAACACCATATATTTT.

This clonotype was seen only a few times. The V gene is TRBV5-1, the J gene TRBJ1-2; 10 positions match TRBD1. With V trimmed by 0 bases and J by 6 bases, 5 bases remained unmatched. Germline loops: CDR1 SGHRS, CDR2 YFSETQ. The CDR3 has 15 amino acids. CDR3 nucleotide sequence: TGCGCCAGCAGCTTGGAGGGGGGACAGGGGAATGGCTACACCTTC. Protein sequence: CASSLEGGQGNGYTF.

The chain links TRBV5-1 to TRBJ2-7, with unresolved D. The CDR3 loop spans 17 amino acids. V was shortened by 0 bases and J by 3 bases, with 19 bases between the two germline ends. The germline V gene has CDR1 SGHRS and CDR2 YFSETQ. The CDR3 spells CASSLEYMGHYYYEQYF. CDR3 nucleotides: TGCGCCAGCAGCTTGGAGTATATGGGCCACTACTACTACGAGCAGTACTTC.

CDR3 nucleotides: TGTGCCAGCAGTTTTCTGACCACAGATACGCAGTATTTT. Protein: CASSFLTTDTQYF. The chain is built from TRBV12-3 or TRBV12-4 and TRBJ2-3, with D unclear. CDR3 size: 13 residues. Trimming pared 3 bases from V and 2 bases from J, leaving 6 bases between.

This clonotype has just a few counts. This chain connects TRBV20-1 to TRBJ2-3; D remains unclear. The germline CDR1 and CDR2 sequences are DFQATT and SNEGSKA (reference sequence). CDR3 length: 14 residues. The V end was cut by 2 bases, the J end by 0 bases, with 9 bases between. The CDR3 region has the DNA TGCAGTGCTAGACAGCCTTCTAGCACAGATACGCAGTATTTT. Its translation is CSARQPSSTDTQYF.

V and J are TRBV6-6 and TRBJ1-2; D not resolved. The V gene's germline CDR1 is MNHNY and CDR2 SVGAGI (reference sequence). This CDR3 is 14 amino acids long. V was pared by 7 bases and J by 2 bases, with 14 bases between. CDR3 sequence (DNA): TGTGCCAGCAATAGGGAGGGCACAAACTATGGCTACACCTTC. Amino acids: CASNREGTNYGYTF.

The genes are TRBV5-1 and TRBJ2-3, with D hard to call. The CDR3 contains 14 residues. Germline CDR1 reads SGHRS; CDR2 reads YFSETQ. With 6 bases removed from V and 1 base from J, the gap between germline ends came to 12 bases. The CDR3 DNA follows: TGCGCCAGCACTCCCAGTTGGGGCACAGATACGCAGTATTTT. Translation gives CASTPSWGTDTQYF.

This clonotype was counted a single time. CDR3 bases: TGTGCCAGCAGCTTATATCGGGGGCCCAATTCACCCCTCCACTTT. It specifies CASSLYRGPNSPLHF. The chain recombines TRBV7-9 with TRBJ1-6, with D possibly TRBD1 on 6 matching bases. Per germline, CDR1 SEHNR and CDR2 FQNEAQ (reference sequence). The V end was cut by 2 bases, the J end by 7 bases, with 12 bases between. The CDR3 length is 15 residues. The whole variable domain, remainder taken from reference TRBV7-9 and TRBJ1-6, is DTGVSQNPRHKITKRGQNVTFRCDPISEHNRLYWYRQTLGQGPEFLTYFQNEAQLEKSRLLSDRFSAERPKGSFSTLEIQRTEQGDSAMYLCASSLYRGPNSPLHFGNGTRLTVT.

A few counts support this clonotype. This chain's CDR3 is CASSPERWYEQYF. The CDR3 DNA is TGTGCCAGCAGTCCGGAGAGATGGTACGAGCAGTACTTC. The chain employs TRBV6-2 or TRBV6-3 and TRBJ2-7; D ambiguous. Germline-derived CDR1 and CDR2 are MNHEY and SVGEGT. The CDR3 sequence is 13 residues long. Trimming removed 5 bases at V and 4 bases at J, with 12 bases between.

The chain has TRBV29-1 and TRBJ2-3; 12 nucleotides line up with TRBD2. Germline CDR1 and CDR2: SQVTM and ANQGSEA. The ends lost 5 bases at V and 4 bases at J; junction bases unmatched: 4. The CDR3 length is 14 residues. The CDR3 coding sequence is TGCAGCGTTTCCGGGACTAGCGGGTCAGATACGCAGTATTTT. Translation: CSVSGTSGSDTQYF.

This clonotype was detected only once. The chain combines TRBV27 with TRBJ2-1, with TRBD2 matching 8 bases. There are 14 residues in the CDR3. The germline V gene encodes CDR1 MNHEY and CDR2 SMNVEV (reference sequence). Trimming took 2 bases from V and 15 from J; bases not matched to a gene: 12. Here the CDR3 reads CASSLGAGGPIGFF. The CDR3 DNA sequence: TGTGCCAGCAGTTTAGGGGCGGGGGGCCCCATCGGGTTCTTC.

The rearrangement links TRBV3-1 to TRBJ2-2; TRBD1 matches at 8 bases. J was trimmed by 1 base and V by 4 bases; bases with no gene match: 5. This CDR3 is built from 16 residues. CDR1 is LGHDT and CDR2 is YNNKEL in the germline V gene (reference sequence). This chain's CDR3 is CASSPWGTGNTGELFF. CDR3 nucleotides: TGTGCCAGCAGCCCATGGGGGACAGGGAACACCGGGGAGCTGTTTTTT.

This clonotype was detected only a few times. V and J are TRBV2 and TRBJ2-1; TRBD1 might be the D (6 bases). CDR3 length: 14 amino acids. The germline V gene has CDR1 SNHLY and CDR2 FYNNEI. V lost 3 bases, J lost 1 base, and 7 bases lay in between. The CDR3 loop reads CASSDRGSYNEQFF. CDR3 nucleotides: TGTGCCAGCAGTGACAGGGGATCCTACAATGAGCAGTTCTTC. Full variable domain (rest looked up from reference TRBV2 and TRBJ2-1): EPEVTQTPSHQVTQMGQEVILRCVPISNHLYFYWYRQILGQKVEFLVSFYNNEISEKSEIFDDQFSVERPDGSNFTLKIRSTKLEDSAMYFCASSDRGSYNEQFFGPGTRLTVL.

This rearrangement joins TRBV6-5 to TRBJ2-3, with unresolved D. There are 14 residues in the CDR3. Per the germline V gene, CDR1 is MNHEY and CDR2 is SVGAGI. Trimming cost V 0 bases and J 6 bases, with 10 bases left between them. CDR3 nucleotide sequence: TGTGCCAGCAGTTACTCGTCGCTCGGGGATACGCAGTATTTT. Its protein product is CASSYSSLGDTQYF.

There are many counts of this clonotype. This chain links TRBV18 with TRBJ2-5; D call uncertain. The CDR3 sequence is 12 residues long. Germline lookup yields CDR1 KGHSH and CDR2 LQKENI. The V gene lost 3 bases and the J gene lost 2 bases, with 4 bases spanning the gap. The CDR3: CASSPNQETQYF. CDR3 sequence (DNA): TGTGCCAGCTCACCTAATCAAGAGACCCAGTACTTC. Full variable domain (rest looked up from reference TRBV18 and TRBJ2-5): NAGVMQNPRHLVRRRGQEARLRCSPMKGHSHVYWYRQLPEEGLKFMVYLQKENIIDESGMPKERFSAEFPKEGPSILRIQQVVRGDSAAYFCASSPNQETQYFGPGTRLLVL.

CDR3 in DNA: TGTGCCAGCAGCACGATTATCCCAGGATATAGGGAGACCCAGTACTTC. Translation gives CASSTIIPGYRETQYF. V and J are TRBV7-9 and TRBJ2-5; no definite D call. Germline V gene sequence: CDR1 SEHNR, CDR2 FQNEAQ (reference sequence). The V end lost 5 bases, the J end lost 5 bases, and 21 bases lay between the germline ends. The CDR3 spans 16 residues.

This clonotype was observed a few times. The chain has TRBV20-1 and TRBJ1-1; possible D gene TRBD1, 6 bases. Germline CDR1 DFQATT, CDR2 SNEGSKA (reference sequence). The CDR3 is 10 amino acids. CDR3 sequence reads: CSPKGAEAFF. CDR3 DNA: TGCAGCCCTAAGGGGGCTGAAGCTTTCTTT.

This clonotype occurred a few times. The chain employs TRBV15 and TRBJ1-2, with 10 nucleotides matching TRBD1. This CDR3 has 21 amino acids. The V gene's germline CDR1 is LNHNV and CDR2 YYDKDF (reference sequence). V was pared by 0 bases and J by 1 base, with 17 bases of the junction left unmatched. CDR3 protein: CATSRDGKVDRGKIFNYGYTF. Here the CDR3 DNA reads TGTGCCACCAGCAGAGATGGGAAGGTGGACAGGGGGAAAATTTTTAACTATGGCTACACCTTC.

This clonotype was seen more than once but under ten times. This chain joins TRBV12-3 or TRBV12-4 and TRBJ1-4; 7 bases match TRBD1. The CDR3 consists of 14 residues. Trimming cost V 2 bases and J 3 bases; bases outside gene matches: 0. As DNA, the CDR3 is TGTGCCAGCAGTTTAACAGGGGCTAATGAAAAACTGTTTTTT. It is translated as CASSLTGANEKLFF.